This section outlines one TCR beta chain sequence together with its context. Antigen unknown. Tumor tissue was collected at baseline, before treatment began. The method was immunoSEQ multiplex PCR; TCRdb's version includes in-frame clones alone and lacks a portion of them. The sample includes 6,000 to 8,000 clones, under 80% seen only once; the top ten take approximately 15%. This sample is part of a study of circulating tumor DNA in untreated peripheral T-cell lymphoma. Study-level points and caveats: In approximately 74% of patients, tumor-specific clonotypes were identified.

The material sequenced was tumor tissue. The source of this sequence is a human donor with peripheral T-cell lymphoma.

CDR3 DNA sequence: TGTGCCAGCAGTTTATGGGCCACAGGGGGGGAGACCCAGTACTTC. Translated, it gives CASSLWATGGETQYF. The J gene is TRBJ2-5, the V gene TRBV28, with 8 bases aligning to TRBD1. The V gene's germline CDR1 is MDHEN and CDR2 SYDVKM. The CDR3 covers 15 residues. V shed 0 bases, J shed 5 bases, and the junction held 5 bases outside the gene matches. The whole variable domain, remainder taken from reference TRBV28 and TRBJ2-5, is DVKVTQSSRYLVKRTGEKVFLECVQDMDHENMFWYRQDPGLGLRLIYFSYDVKMKEKGDIPEGYSVSREKKERFSLILESASTNQTSMYLCASSLWATGGETQYFGPGTRLLVL.